This T cell receptor beta chain originates from a study of control samples from healthy donors and cancer patients. Assay: immunoSEQ multiplex PCR; the TCRdb copy retains only in-frame clones and omits some. This sample has over 70,000 clones, with around 90% found just once. The V and J ends lost 4 bases and 0 bases respectively, with 9 bases between them. Germline CDR1 is SGHTA and CDR2 is FQGNSA. The CDR3 covers 15 residues. The sequenced sample was PBMCs. This sequence originates from a woman between 50 and 59 years old with colorectal cancer. The chain uses TRBV7-2 and TRBJ2-2, with D perhaps matching TRBD2 (6 bases). CDR3 loop: CASSSREANTGELFF. The CDR3 DNA follows: TGTGCCAGCAGCTCAAGGGAGGCGAACACCGGGGAGCTGTTTTTT.